The TCR beta chain described here comes from a study of blood T cell repertoires in COVID-19. The V gene's germline CDR1 is SEHNR and CDR2 FQNEAQ (reference sequence). The CDR3 runs 17 residues. After removal of 2 bases from V and 2 bases from J, the junction contained 11 bases not matched to a gene. This clone has more than one count but fewer than ten. Produced via immunoSEQ multiplex PCR; TCRdb's table is partial and in-frame only. The sample contains a few hundred thousand clones, around 82% of which appear only once. The V call is TRBV7-9, the J call TRBJ1-2, with 7 positions matching TRBD1. This sequence was found in a woman between 18 and 29 years old with acute or convalescent COVID-19. Material for sequencing was peripheral blood. The CDR3 protein is CASSLFAGTEVNYGYTF. CDR3 in DNA: TGTGCCAGCAGCTTATTCGCGGGGACAGAGGTGAACTATGGCTACACCTTC.